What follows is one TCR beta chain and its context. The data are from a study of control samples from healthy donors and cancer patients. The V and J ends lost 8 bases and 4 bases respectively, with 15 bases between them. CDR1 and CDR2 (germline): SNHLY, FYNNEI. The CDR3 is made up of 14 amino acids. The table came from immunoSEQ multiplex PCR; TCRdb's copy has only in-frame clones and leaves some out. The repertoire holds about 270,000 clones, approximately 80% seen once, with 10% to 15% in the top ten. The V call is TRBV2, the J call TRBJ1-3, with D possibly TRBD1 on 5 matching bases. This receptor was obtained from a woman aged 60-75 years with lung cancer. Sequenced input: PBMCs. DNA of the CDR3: TGTGCCAGCCGACCCCAGGGACCCGGAAACACCATATATTTT. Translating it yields CASRPQGPGNTIYF.